This entry lists 32 T cell receptor beta chains sequenced from one sample in a study of blood T cell repertoires in COVID-19. Method: immunoSEQ multiplex PCR; TCRdb's copy keeps in-frame clones and lacks some. Of 100,000 to 150,000 clones in the sample, around 87% were seen once. The sample comprised peripheral blood. The source of these receptors is a woman between 55 and 75 years old with acute or convalescent COVID-19.

The chain carries TRBV5-1 and TRBJ2-3, with TRBD2 matching over 8 bases. Germline V lookup: CDR1 SGHRS, CDR2 YFSETQ. There are 15 residues in the CDR3. V was pared by 0 bases and J by 5 bases, with 5 bases of the junction left unmatched. The DNA for the CDR3 is TGCGCCAGCAGCTTGGCTACGGCGGGAGGAGATACGCAGTATTTT. Its translation is CASSLATAGGDTQYF.

V is TRBV29-1 and J is TRBJ1-3, with a tentative D call TRBD1 (6 bases). V shed 3 bases and J shed 0 bases, with 9 bases lying between them. The CDR3 is 14 residues long. CDR1 SQVTM and CDR2 ANQGSEA come from the germline V gene. CDR3 in DNA: TGCAGCGTTGATACAGGGAACTCTGGAAACACCATATATTTT. It encodes CSVDTGNSGNTIYF. Full variable domain (rest looked up from reference TRBV29-1 and TRBJ1-3): SAVISQKPSRDICQRGTSLTIQCQVDSQVTMMFWYRQQPGQSLTLIATANQGSEATYESGFVIDKFPISRPNLTFSTLTVSNMSPEDSSIYLCSVDTGNSGNTIYFGEGSWLTVV.

The V and J genes are TRBV5-1 and TRBJ2-7; the match to TRBD1 covers 12 bases. The germline V gene encodes CDR1 SGHRS and CDR2 YFSETQ. CDR3 length equals 17 residues. The J segment lost 7 bases and the V segment lost 0 bases, leaving 11 bases of the junction unmatched. CDR3 DNA sequence: TGCGCCAGCAGCTTGGTACTTCCGGGGACAGGGGGCGGAGAGCAGTACTTC. Protein sequence: CASSLVLPGTGGGEQYF. Complete variable domain (other parts from reference TRBV5-1 and TRBJ2-7): KAGVTQTPRYLIKTRGQQVTLSCSPISGHRSVSWYQQTPGQGLQFLFEYFSETQRNKGNFPGRFSGRQFSNSRSEMNVSTLELGDSALYLCASSLVLPGTGGGEQYFGPGTRLTVT.

The gene calls are TRBV6-5 and TRBJ1-6; tentative D call: TRBD1 (6 bases). V was cut by 6 bases and J by 7 bases, with 13 bases left in between. This CDR3 comprises 14 residues. Germline lookup yields CDR1 MNHEY and CDR2 SVGAGI. The DNA for the CDR3 is TGTGCCAGCAGCTATGGACAGACCAATTCACCCCTCCACTTT. It codes for CASSYGQTNSPLHF.

The chain carries TRBV19 and TRBJ1-4; 9 nucleotides align to TRBD1. CDR1 is LNHDA and CDR2 is SQIVND in the germline V gene (reference sequence). V shed 6 bases and J 4 bases; nucleotides not matched to a gene: 9. The CDR3 is 16 amino acids. Here the CDR3 reads CASSLQGQGLNEKLFF. For the CDR3, the DNA is TGTGCCAGTAGCCTGCAGGGACAGGGCCTTAATGAAAAACTGTTTTTT. The entire variable domain, with the rest obtained from reference TRBV19 and TRBJ1-4, is as follows: DGGITQSPKYLFRKEGQNVTLSCEQNLNHDAMYWYRQDPGQGLRLIYYSQIVNDFQKGDIAEGYSVSREKKESFPLTVTSAQKNPTAFYLCASSLQGQGLNEKLFFGSGTQLSVL.

The chain is built from TRBV30 and TRBJ1-1; D ambiguous. Germline V gene data show CDR1 as GTSNPN and CDR2 as SVGIG (reference sequence). Trimming cost V 3 bases and J 2 bases, with 10 bases left between them. The CDR3 covers 13 residues. CDR3 nucleotides: TGTGCCTGGAGCGGACTGGCAAACACTGAAGCTTTCTTT. Translating it yields CAWSGLANTEAFF.

This chain links TRBV3-1 (or the pseudogene TRBV3-2) with TRBJ1-6; 8 bases align to TRBD1. The CDR3 spans 17 residues. V shed 4 bases, J shed 8 bases, and the junction held 13 bases outside the gene matches. Germline assignment: CDR1 LGHDT and CDR2 YNNKEL (reference sequence). The CDR3 DNA sequence: TGTGCCAGCAGCCCCTTAGGGGTGTGGGACAGGTATTCACCCCTCCACTTT. This gives the protein CASSPLGVWDRYSPLHF.

The rearrangement uses TRBV3-1 (or the pseudogene TRBV3-2) and TRBJ2-1; TRBD1 matches 10 bases. Germline assignment: CDR1 LGHDT and CDR2 YNNKEL (reference sequence). V shed 1 base, J shed 4 bases, and the junction held 1 base outside the gene matches. The CDR3 covers 15 residues. The CDR3 loop reads CASSQGTGGYNEQFF. For the CDR3, the DNA is TGTGCCAGCAGCCAAGGGACAGGGGGTTACAATGAGCAGTTCTTC.

CDR3 protein: CASSLGQGRWSYEQFF. CDR3 coding DNA: TGTGCCAGCAGTTTGGGACAGGGGCGTTGGAGCTATGAGCAGTTCTTC. The chain has TRBV27 and TRBJ2-1; the match to TRBD1 covers 10 bases. The junction had 10 bases not matched to a gene; V was cut back by 3 bases and J by 8 bases. The length of the CDR3 is 16 residues. Germline values: CDR1 MNHEY, CDR2 SMNVEV (reference sequence).

V is TRBV5-8 and J is TRBJ2-5; TRBD2 matches at 7 bases. Germline CDR1 and CDR2: SGHTS and YDEGEE. The CDR3 runs to 15 residues. J lost 4 bases, V lost 0 bases, and 6 bases had no gene match. CDR3: CASSLGGLMTETQYF. The CDR3 DNA reads as TGTGCCAGCAGCTTGGGGGGACTAATGACAGAGACCCAGTACTTC.

The chain carries TRBV7-2 and TRBJ1-5; tentatively, D is TRBD1 (6 bases). The CDR3 spans 15 residues. V was cut by 1 base and J by 8 bases, with 15 bases left in between. From germline, CDR1 is SGHTA and CDR2 FQGNSA. CDR3 loop: CASSLVPQGLEPQHF. In nucleotides, the CDR3 is TGTGCCAGCAGCTTAGTGCCCCAGGGGCTGGAGCCCCAGCATTTT.

With respect to this clone: In the same sample, other DNA sequences code for this CDR3. The rearrangement joins TRBV30 to TRBJ1-5, with TRBD1 as a possible D gene (6 bases). Per germline, CDR1 GTSNPN and CDR2 SVGIG (reference sequence). The CDR3 spans 13 residues. V was cut by 0 bases and J by 4 bases, with 7 bases left in between. In DNA form, the CDR3 reads TGTGCCTGGAGTGTACAGGGTAATCAGCCCCAGCATTTT. It yields the protein CAWSVQGNQPQHF.

V and J are TRBV11-3 and TRBJ2-1, with 11 bases identical to TRBD2. The CDR3 has 16 residues. Germline loops: CDR1 SGHNT, CDR2 YENEEA. Trimming took 5 bases from V and 4 from J; bases not matched to a gene: 7. The CDR3 is CASSLTSGGRYNEQFF. DNA for the CDR3: TGTGCCAGCAGCCTAACTAGCGGGGGCAGGTACAATGAGCAGTTCTTC.

The chain has TRBV5-4 and TRBJ2-2; the match to TRBD2 covers 7 bases. Trimming took 0 bases from V and 4 from J; bases not matched to a gene: 6. The CDR3 spans 16 residues. Per germline, CDR1 SGHNT and CDR2 YYREEE (reference sequence). CDR3 nucleotide sequence: TGTGCCAGCAGCTTGGCCCCTAGCGGACCCACCGGGGAGCTGTTTTTT. Amino acids: CASSLAPSGPTGELFF.

This clone was seen more than once but under ten times. The chain combines TRBV28 with TRBJ1-5; maybe TRBD1 (6 bases). The CDR3 runs to 18 residues. Germline V CDR1 and CDR2: MDHEN, SYDVKM. V gave up 0 bases and J gave up 0 bases, with 15 bases separating them. The CDR3 loop is CASSLWGWGQGSNQPQHF. The DNA of the CDR3 is TGTGCCAGCAGTTTATGGGGCTGGGGGCAGGGTAGCAATCAGCCCCAGCATTTT. The variable domain in full, completed from reference TRBV28 and TRBJ1-5, reads DVKVTQSSRYLVKRTGEKVFLECVQDMDHENMFWYRQDPGLGLRLIYFSYDVKMKEKGDIPEGYSVSREKKERFSLILESASTNQTSMYLCASSLWGWGQGSNQPQHFGDGTRLSIL.

The chain has TRBV5-1 and TRBJ2-1, with 7 bases aligning to TRBD2. The V gene end was trimmed by 1 base and the J gene end by 5 bases; junction bases not matched to a gene: 6. There are 15 residues in the CDR3. The germline gives CDR1 SGHRS, CDR2 YFSETQ. CDR3 nucleotide sequence: TGCGCCAGCAGCTTGAGGCTAGCGGCCCACAATGAGCAGTTCTTC. It yields the protein CASSLRLAAHNEQFF.

CDR3 region: CASTPGNQPQHF. CDR3 DNA sequence: TGTGCCAGTACCCCAGGGAATCAGCCCCAGCATTTT. The chain has TRBV19 and TRBJ1-5; maybe TRBD1 (5 bases). Trimming shortened V by 7 bases and J by 4 bases, and 8 bases separated the two germline ends. The V gene's germline CDR1 is LNHDA and CDR2 SQIVND (reference sequence). The CDR3 runs 12 residues. Drawing the rest from reference TRBV19 and TRBJ1-5, the complete variable domain is DGGITQSPKYLFRKEGQNVTLSCEQNLNHDAMYWYRQDPGQGLRLIYYSQIVNDFQKGDIAEGYSVSREKKESFPLTVTSAQKNPTAFYLCASTPGNQPQHFGDGTRLSIL.

The chain is built from TRBV6-1 and TRBJ1-2, with D tentatively TRBD1 (5 bases). There are 14 residues in the CDR3. Looked up from germline, CDR1 is MNHNS and CDR2 is SASEGT. The germline V and J ends were trimmed by 0 bases and 3 bases, with 8 bases remaining between them. The CDR3 spells CASSEAGGDYGYTF. Written as DNA, the CDR3 is TGTGCCAGCAGTGAAGCCGGGGGAGACTATGGCTACACCTTC.

V and J are TRBV11-3 and TRBJ2-7; 8 bases map to TRBD1. Trimming removed 0 bases from V and 2 bases from J; junction bases left unmatched: 3. The CDR3 loop spans 15 amino acids. Germline CDR1 SGHNT, CDR2 YENEEA. The CDR3 DNA sequence: TGTGCCAGCAGCTTAGAGGGGACAGGAGCCTACGAGCAGTACTTC. It is translated as CASSLEGTGAYEQYF.

The rearrangement links TRBV3-1 (or the pseudogene TRBV3-2) to TRBJ2-3; no firm D call. Germline lookup yields CDR1 LGHDT and CDR2 YNNKEL (reference sequence). The CDR3 has 12 residues. The V gene lost 5 bases and the J gene lost 2 bases, with 5 bases spanning the gap. The CDR3 sequence: CASSYTTDTQYF. CDR3 bases: TGTGCCAGCAGCTACACCACAGATACGCAGTATTTT.

This clone was observed once. Within the sample, other DNA sequences also encode this same CDR3. The chain combines TRBV11-2 with TRBJ1-1; 8 bases line up with TRBD1. J lost 1 base, V lost 5 bases, and 3 bases had no gene match. Per germline, CDR1 SGHAT and CDR2 FQNNGV. This CDR3 is 14 amino acids long. As DNA, the CDR3 is TGTGCCAGCAGCCCAGGGACAGGGAACACTGAAGCTTTCTTT. Translated, it gives CASSPGTGNTEAFF.

This chain connects TRBV19 to TRBJ1-1; D is uncertain. This CDR3 is 17 amino acids long. V lost 3 bases and J lost 3, with 20 bases in between. Germline loops: CDR1 LNHDA, CDR2 SQIVND (reference sequence). This CDR3 is CASSIMLGTARDTEAFF. The CDR3 DNA reads as TGTGCCAGTAGTATTATGTTAGGTACAGCGAGGGACACTGAAGCTTTCTTT.

The chain carries TRBV28 and TRBJ1-2; D possibly corresponds to TRBD1 (5 bases). The CDR3 has 13 amino acids. Trimming pared 5 bases from V and 4 bases from J, leaving 11 bases between. Germline-derived CDR1 and CDR2 are MDHEN and SYDVKM. The CDR3 region has the DNA TGTGCCAGCAGTAAAGACAGTATCTATGGCTACACCTTC. It yields the protein CASSKDSIYGYTF.

This clone was seen once. The chain couples TRBV7-9 to TRBJ2-2; 7 bases map to TRBD1. Germline CDR1 is SEHNR and CDR2 is FQNEAQ (reference sequence). This CDR3 spans 16 amino acids. J gave up 4 bases and V 5 bases, and 10 bases lay outside the gene matches. CDR3 in amino acids: CASSPPTGSVTGELFF. Written as DNA, the CDR3 is TGTGCCAGCAGCCCCCCGACAGGGTCGGTCACCGGGGAGCTGTTTTTT.

This chain joins TRBV30 and TRBJ2-7; 13 bases are shared with TRBD2. The V and J ends lost 1 base and 4 bases, in that order; junction bases with no gene match: 1. Germline values: CDR1 GTSNPN, CDR2 SVGIG (reference sequence). This CDR3 spans 14 amino acids. The CDR3 loop reads CAWSAGLAGYEQYV. The DNA of the CDR3 is TGTGCCTGGAGTGCGGGACTAGCGGGATACGAGCAGTACGTC.

The V and J genes are TRBV7-3 and TRBJ2-5, with D unresolved. Germline V lookup: CDR1 SGHTA, CDR2 FQGTGA. Between the trimmed V and J ends, which lost 1 base and 5 bases, there was a span of 11 bases. The CDR3 runs to 14 residues. This CDR3 is CASSLIGWQETQYF. The CDR3 DNA reads TGTGCCAGCAGCTTAATTGGTTGGCAGGAGACCCAGTACTTC.

The chain links TRBV5-1 to TRBJ1-2; possible D gene TRBD1, 6 bases. The CDR3 extends over 13 amino acids. Between the trimmed V and J ends, which lost 3 bases and 7 bases, there was a span of 13 bases. Germline V gene sequence: CDR1 SGHRS, CDR2 YFSETQ. In DNA form, the CDR3 reads TGCGCCAGCAGCTCTGCACAGGGCATTGGCTACACCTTC. Translating it yields CASSSAQGIGYTF.

The rearrangement links TRBV19 to TRBJ2-7; 7 positions agree with TRBD2. V shed 7 bases and J 7 bases; nucleotides not matched to a gene: 10. The CDR3 contains 13 residues. Germline CDR1 reads LNHDA; CDR2 reads SQIVND (reference sequence). For the CDR3, the DNA is TGTGCCAGTATGGCTAGCGGATCTTGGGAGCAGTACTTC. It specifies CASMASGSWEQYF.

The genes are TRBV9 and TRBJ2-5, with TRBD1 as a possible D gene (6 bases). In germline, CDR1 is SGDLS, CDR2 YYNGEE. The CDR3 consists of 13 residues. V shed 0 bases and J shed 5 bases, with 8 bases lying between them. This CDR3 reads CASSVETGETQYF. The CDR3 bases are TGTGCCAGCAGCGTAGAAACAGGGGAGACCCAGTACTTC.

The J gene is TRBJ2-2, the V gene TRBV5-6, with a tentative D call TRBD1 (6 bases). Germline-derived CDR1 and CDR2 are SGHDT and YYEEEE. The CDR3 totals 14 residues. Deletions cut 4 bases from V and 1 base from J, with 8 bases between. Here the CDR3 reads CASSPTGNTGELFF. In DNA, the CDR3 is TGTGCCAGCAGCCCGACAGGGAACACCGGGGAGCTGTTTTTT.

The gene calls are TRBV9 and TRBJ1-5; tentative D call: TRBD1 (5 bases). The CDR3 runs to 14 residues. The V end lost 4 bases, the J end lost 5 bases, and 13 bases lay between the germline ends. Per germline, CDR1 SGDLS and CDR2 YYNGEE. The chain's CDR3 is CASSSGGRDQPQHF. Here the CDR3 DNA reads TGTGCCAGCAGCTCGGGGGGGAGGGATCAGCCCCAGCATTTT.

This rearrangement joins TRBV28 to TRBJ1-2; TRBD1 is a possible D gene (6 bases). Germline V gene lookup returns CDR1 MDHEN and CDR2 SYDVKM. V was clipped by 2 bases and J by 2 bases, with 12 bases between them. The CDR3 runs 15 residues. The CDR3 region is CASSLTRGGNYGYTF. The CDR3 region has the DNA TGTGCCAGCAGTTTAACCCGAGGGGGAAACTATGGCTACACCTTC.